This T cell receptor (beta chain) was profiled in a study of blood T cell repertoires in COVID-19. Study-wide context: Sites in the United States, Italy and Spain provided acute and convalescent COVID-19 samples. PBMCs, B-cell-depleted T cells, or T cells were the source of the cDNA or gDNA that made up the material.

Original processing notes: Researchers report that nucleated cell counts were estimated from reference gene primer amplification. The table came from immunoSEQ multiplex PCR; TCRdb's copy has only in-frame clones and leaves some out. From that table come the V and J calls and clone size; the DNA was used to work out D and trimming. The sample carries approximately 94,000 clones, approximately 80% recorded once. Sequencing used peripheral blood. The receptor comes from a human donor in a cohort sampled during active COVID-19.

CDR3 residues: CASSPGRGQETQYF. CDR3 DNA sequence: TGTGCCAGCAGTCCAGGGAGGGGGCAAGAGACCCAGTACTTC. The chain links TRBV28 to TRBJ2-5, with D possibly matching TRBD2 (7 bases). CDR3 size: 14 residues. The V end lost 5 bases, the J end lost 2 bases, and 12 bases lay between the germline ends. The germline V gene has CDR1 MDHEN and CDR2 SYDVKM. Filled out from reference TRBV28 and TRBJ2-5, the complete variable domain reads DVKVTQSSRYLVKRTGEKVFLECVQDMDHENMFWYRQDPGLGLRLIYFSYDVKMKEKGDIPEGYSVSREKKERFSLILESASTNQTSMYLCASSPGRGQETQYFGPGTRLLVL.